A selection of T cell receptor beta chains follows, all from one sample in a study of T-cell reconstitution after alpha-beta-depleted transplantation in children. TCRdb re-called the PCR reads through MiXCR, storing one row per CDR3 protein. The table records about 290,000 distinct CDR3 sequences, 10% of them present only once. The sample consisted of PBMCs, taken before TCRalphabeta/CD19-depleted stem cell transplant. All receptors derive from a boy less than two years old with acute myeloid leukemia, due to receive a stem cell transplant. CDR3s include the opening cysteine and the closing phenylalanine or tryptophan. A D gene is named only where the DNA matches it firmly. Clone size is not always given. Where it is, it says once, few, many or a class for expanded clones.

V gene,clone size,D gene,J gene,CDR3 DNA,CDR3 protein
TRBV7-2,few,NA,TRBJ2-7,TGTGCCAGCAGCTTAGCGGATCGGCTTTACGAGCAGTACTTC,CASSLADRLYEQYF
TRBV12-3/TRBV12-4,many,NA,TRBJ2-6,TGTGCCAGCAGCCTAGTCGGGCACGTCCTGACTTTC,CASSLVGHVLTF
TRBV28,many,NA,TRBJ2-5,TGTGCCAGCAGTCTGGGACACCTCCGCGAGACCCAGTACTTC,CASSLGHLRETQYF
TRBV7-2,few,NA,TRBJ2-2,TGTGCCAGCAGCTTAGCCAGGGCCCACACCGGGGAGCTGTTTTTT,CASSLARAHTGELFF
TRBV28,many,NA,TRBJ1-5,TGTGCCAGCACAGGAGACACACGGAATCAGCCCCAGCATTTT,CASTGDTRNQPQHF
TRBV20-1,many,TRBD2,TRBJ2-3,TGCAGTGCTCCCTCTCACGGGGGGGCCGCAGATACGCAGTATTTT,CSAPSHGGAADTQYF
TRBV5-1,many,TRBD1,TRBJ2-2,TGCGCCAGCAGCCCCCCCCGACAGGGTCGGTTCACCGGGGAGCTGTTTTTT,CASSPPRQGRFTGELFF
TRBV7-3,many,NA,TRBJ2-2,TGTGCCAGCAGCCCACAACCCGGGTCCAGGCCGAACACCGGGGAGCTGTTTTTT,CASSPQPGSRPNTGELFF
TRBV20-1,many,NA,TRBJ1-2,TGCAGTGCTAGACAGCGCATAGTGGGGTACTATGGCTACACCTTC,CSARQRIVGYYGYTF
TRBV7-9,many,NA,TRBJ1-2,TGTGCCAGCAGCCCCCCGGGGGTCCGGGGCTATGGCTACACCTTC,CASSPPGVRGYGYTF
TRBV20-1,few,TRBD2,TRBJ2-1,TGCTGTGCTAGAGATTTTCTAGCGGGAGTAAACTACAATGAGCAGTTCTTC,CCARDFLAGVNYNEQFF
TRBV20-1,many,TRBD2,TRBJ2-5,TGCAGTGCTGGATTTAGCGGGGGGGCGGAAGAGACCCAGTACTTC,CSAGFSGGAEETQYF
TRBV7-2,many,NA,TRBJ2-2,TGTGCCAGCAGCTTAGATCTAAACACCGGGGAGCTGTTTTTT,CASSLDLNTGELFF
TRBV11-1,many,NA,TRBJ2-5,TGTGCCAGCAGCCTCCGGGACAACCAAGAGACCCAGTACTTC,CASSLRDNQETQYF
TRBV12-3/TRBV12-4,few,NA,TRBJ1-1,TGTGCCAGCAGTTTCGGACAGTTCTTGAACACTGAAGCTTTCTTT,CASSFGQFLNTEAFF
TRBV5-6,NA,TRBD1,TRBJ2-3,TGTGCCAGCAGCACCACAGGGGGCGCGGAAGATACGCAGTATTTT,CASSTTGGAEDTQYF
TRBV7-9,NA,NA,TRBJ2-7,TGTGCCAGCAGCTTGTGGGGGACCCTTTCCTACGAGCAGTACTTC,CASSLWGTLSYEQYF
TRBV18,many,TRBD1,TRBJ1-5,TGTGCCAGCTCACGCCAGGGGGGAACAGATAGCAATCAGCCCCAGCATTTT,CASSRQGGTDSNQPQHF
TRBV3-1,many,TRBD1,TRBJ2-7,TGTGCCAGCAGCCAAATGCTGACAGGGGACGCCTACGAGCAGTACTTC,CASSQMLTGDAYEQYF
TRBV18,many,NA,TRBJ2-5,TGTGCCAGCTCACCCCAGGCAGAGACCCAGTACTTC,CASSPQAETQYF
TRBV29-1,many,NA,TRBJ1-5,TGCAGCGTTGAGACCGCCGGGGGCCAGCCCCAGCATTTT,CSVETAGGQPQHF
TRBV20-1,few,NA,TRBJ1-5,TGCAGTGCTAGGCAGGGTAGCCAGCCCCAGCATTTT,CSARQGSQPQHF
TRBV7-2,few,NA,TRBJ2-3,TGTGCCAGCAGCTTAGGCCGTTGGGGGGCCCACGCAGATACGCAGTATTTT,CASSLGRWGAHADTQYF
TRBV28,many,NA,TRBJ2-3,TGTGCCAGCAGTTTATGGCACAGGGCGGCAGATACGCAGTATTTT,CASSLWHRAADTQYF
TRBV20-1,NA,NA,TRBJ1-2,TGCAGTGCTAGAGAGGCAGCGGACTATGGCTACACCTTC,CSAREAADYGYTF
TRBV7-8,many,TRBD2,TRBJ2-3,TGTGCCAGCAGCCCCACGGGACTAGCGGGAGTGGGGGATACGCAGTATTTT,CASSPTGLAGVGDTQYF
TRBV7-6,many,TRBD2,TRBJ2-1,TGTGCCAGCAGAAGCGGGGGGGTAGATGAGCAGTTCTTC,CASRSGGVDEQFF
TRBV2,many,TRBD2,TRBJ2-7,TGTGCCAGCAGTGATAGCGGGGGGGCCTACGAGCAGTACTTC,CASSDSGGAYEQYF
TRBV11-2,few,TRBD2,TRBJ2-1,TGTGCCAGCAGCTCCCTTAGCGGGAGCTCCTACAATGAGCAGTTCTTC,CASSSLSGSSYNEQFF
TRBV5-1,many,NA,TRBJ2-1,TGCGCCAGCAGCTTGACGGTTCTATCCTACAATGAGCAGTTCTTC,CASSLTVLSYNEQFF
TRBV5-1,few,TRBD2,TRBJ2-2,TGCGCCAGCAGCTTGACTAGCGGGAGTACCGGGGAGCTGTTTTTT,CASSLTSGSTGELFF
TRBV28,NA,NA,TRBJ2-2,TGTGCCAGCAGTTTCAGCTACATTAACACCGGGGAGCCGTTTTTT,CASSFSYINTGEPFF
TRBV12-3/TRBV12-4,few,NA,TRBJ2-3,TGTGCCAGCACCACGGACCGCACAGATACGCAGTATTTT,CASTTDRTDTQYF
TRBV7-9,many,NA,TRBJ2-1,TGTGCCACCGGACCCTCCTACAATGAGCAGTTCTTC,CATGPSYNEQFF
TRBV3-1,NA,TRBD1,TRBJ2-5,TGTGCCAGCAAGACAGGGAACCAAGAGACCCAGTACTTC,CASKTGNQETQYF
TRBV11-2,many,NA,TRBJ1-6,TGTGCCAGCAGCTTCGGCGTGGCGTATTCACCCCTCCACTTT,CASSFGVAYSPLHF
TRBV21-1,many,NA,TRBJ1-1,TGTGCCAGCGACAACGGGACAGGGGGCGTAGGGACTGAAGCTTTCTTT,CASDNGTGGVGTEAFF
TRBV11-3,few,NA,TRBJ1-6,TGTGCCAGCAGCCCGGATGGCGACTCCTATTCACCCCTCCACTTT,CASSPDGDSYSPLHF
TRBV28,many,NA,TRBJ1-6,TGTGCCAGCAGTCCACCCCTACAGGTTTACTATAATTCACCCCTCCACTTT,CASSPPLQVYYNSPLHF
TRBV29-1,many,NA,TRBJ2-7,TGCAGCGTTGTGTCTAGTTCCTACGAGCAGTACTTC,CSVVSSSYEQYF
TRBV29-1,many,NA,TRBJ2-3,TGCAGCGTAGGAGGGGGACTGGTGGGCACAGATACGCAGTATTTT,CSVGGGLVGTDTQYF
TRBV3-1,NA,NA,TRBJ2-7,TGTGCCAGCAGCCAATCCTCGGACGAGCAGTACTTC,CASSQSSDEQYF
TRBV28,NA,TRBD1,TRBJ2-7,TGTGCCAGCAGTTTAGTTGTTGGGACAGGCTATCGCGGGTACGAGCAGTACTTC,CASSLVVGTGYRGYEQYF
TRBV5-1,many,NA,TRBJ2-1,TGCGCCAGCAGCTTGATTCCAGCGAGGGATGAGCAGTTCTTC,CASSLIPARDEQFF
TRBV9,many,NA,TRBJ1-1,TGTGCCAGCAGCGGGGGACCGACACTGAACACTGAAGCTTTCTTT,CASSGGPTLNTEAFF
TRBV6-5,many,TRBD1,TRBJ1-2,TGTGCCAGCAGCCCCTCGGACAGGAACTATGGCTACACCTTC,CASSPSDRNYGYTF
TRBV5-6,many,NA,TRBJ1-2,TGTGCCAGCAGCTTGTTGGGGGGCTACACCTTC,CASSLLGGYTF
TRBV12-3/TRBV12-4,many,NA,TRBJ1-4,TGTGCCAGCAGCCTGGGGCAGGGAAGGGAAAAACTGTTTTTT,CASSLGQGREKLFF
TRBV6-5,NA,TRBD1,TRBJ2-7,TGTGCCAGCAGTTACGACGGGCACACAGGGGCTGGGGAGCAGTACTTC,CASSYDGHTGAGEQYF
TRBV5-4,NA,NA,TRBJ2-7,TGTGCCAGCAGCTTTTGGGCCAGCTCCTACGAGCAGTACTTC,CASSFWASSYEQYF
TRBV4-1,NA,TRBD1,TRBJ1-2,TGCGCCAGCAGCCAAGTTCAGGGGGCACATCCGAACACCTTC,CASSQVQGAHPNTF
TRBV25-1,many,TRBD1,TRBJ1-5,TGTGCCAGCGGACAGGGGGATCAGCCCCAGCATTTT,CASGQGDQPQHF
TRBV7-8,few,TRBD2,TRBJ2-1,TGTGCCAGCAGCTTAGGACGACTAGCGGGAAATGAGCAGTTCTTC,CASSLGRLAGNEQFF